Presented here are 27 T cell receptor beta chains from one specimen sequenced in a study of follicular helper T cells after annual influenza vaccination. Time point of the sample: 2014-2015 season, pre-vaccination. This table comes from immunoSEQ multiplex PCR, and its TCRdb copy is limited to in-frame clones, with some not included. The data show about 27,000 clones, approximately 78% seen once. Source: CXCR5+ CD38- circulating T follicular helper cells from blood, taken on the day of influenza vaccination. The subset is: circulating Tfh, non-naive CD4+CXCR5+PD-1+ (ICOS+CD38+ or ICOS-CD38-). These receptors originate from an adult who received the influenza vaccine.

This clone was observed a single time. The chain joins TRBV27 to TRBJ2-3; D unclear. This CDR3 region has 15 residues. V was pared by 2 bases and J by 4 bases, with 13 bases between. Germline lookup yields CDR1 MNHEY and CDR2 SMNVEV (reference sequence). The CDR3 is CASSLGLRLADTQYF. As DNA, the CDR3 is TGTGCCAGCAGTTTAGGTCTTAGGCTAGCAGATACGCAGTATTTT.

The chain employs TRBV5-1 and TRBJ2-3, with 9 bases aligning to TRBD1. The germline V gene has CDR1 SGHRS and CDR2 YFSETQ. The CDR3 covers 16 residues. With V trimmed by 0 bases and J by 3 bases, 5 bases remained unmatched. CDR3: CASSLEGQGRTDTQYF. CDR3 coding DNA: TGCGCCAGCAGCTTGGAGGGACAGGGAAGGACAGATACGCAGTATTTT.

The chain recombines TRBV5-6 with TRBJ2-1; possibly TRBD1 for D (5 bases). The CDR3 has 14 amino acids. Germline loops: CDR1 SGHDT, CDR2 YYEEEE. The germline V and J ends were trimmed by 2 bases and 8 bases, with 14 bases remaining between them. CDR3 sequence reads: CASSFSTPRDEQFF. The CDR3 bases are TGTGCCAGCAGCTTTTCTACTCCCAGGGATGAGCAGTTCTTC.

V usage is TRBV7-2 and J usage is TRBJ2-3, with 7 bases fitting TRBD2. The CDR3 length is 14 residues. Looked up from germline, CDR1 is SGHTA and CDR2 is FQGNSA. V dropped 5 bases and J dropped 1; count of bases not matched to a gene: 3. CDR3 loop: CASSNGGGTDTQYF. CDR3 bases: TGTGCCAGCAGCAATGGGGGGGGCACAGATACGCAGTATTTT.

This rearrangement joins TRBV18 to TRBJ1-3, with TRBD1 matching over 7 bases. CDR1 is KGHSH and CDR2 is LQKENI in the germline V gene. V lost 6 bases, J lost 3 bases, and 2 bases stayed unmatched. The CDR3 contains 13 residues. The CDR3 DNA follows: TGTGCCAGCTCGGGGGACAGTGGAAACACCATATATTTT. Translation: CASSGDSGNTIYF.

V and J are TRBV18 and TRBJ2-5, with 10 bases lining up with TRBD2. Germline CDR1 reads KGHSH; CDR2 reads LQKENI. Trimming cost V 5 bases and J 2 bases; bases outside gene matches: 2. The CDR3 spans 14 residues. The CDR3 is CASSSGGAQETQYF. The CDR3 DNA reads TGTGCCAGCTCAAGCGGGGGGGCGCAAGAGACCCAGTACTTC.

The genes are TRBV10-3 and TRBJ2-5, with 7 bases that match TRBD1. The CDR3 contains 15 residues. The germline V gene has CDR1 ENHRY and CDR2 SYGVKD. Unmatched junction bases numbered 3, after V lost 0 bases and J lost 2 bases. The CDR3 sequence: CAISESETGQETQYF. DNA of the CDR3: TGTGCCATCAGTGAGTCGGAGACAGGGCAAGAGACCCAGTACTTC.

CDR3 region: CAWSVGQKGSEAFF. In DNA, the CDR3 is TGTGCCTGGAGTGTAGGACAGAAGGGGTCTGAAGCTTTCTTT. This sequence joins TRBV30 and TRBJ1-1, with D possibly matching TRBD1 (6 bases). The CDR3 contains 14 residues. CDR1 GTSNPN and CDR2 SVGIG come from the germline V gene (reference sequence). With 0 bases removed from V and 6 bases from J, the gap between germline ends came to 14 bases.

This chain uses TRBV2 with TRBJ2-7; TRBD2 matches at 9 bases. Germline CDR1 and CDR2: SNHLY and FYNNEI. The CDR3 has 15 residues. With V trimmed by 7 bases and J by 7 bases, 14 bases remained unmatched. The chain's CDR3 is CASMTSVAGVAEQYF. The CDR3 nucleotides read TGTGCCAGCATGACCTCAGTAGCGGGAGTGGCTGAGCAGTACTTC.

This clone has a handful of counts. The genes are TRBV6-1 and TRBJ2-7, with TRBD1 matching 8 bases. V dropped 7 bases and J dropped 6; count of bases not matched to a gene: 14. Germline values: CDR1 MNHNS, CDR2 SASEGT. The CDR3 length is 15 residues. The CDR3 sequence is CASTSIGTGEGEQYF. DNA of the CDR3: TGTGCCAGCACCTCCATTGGGACAGGCGAAGGCGAGCAGTACTTC.

The gene calls are TRBV18 and TRBJ2-3, with TRBD1 as a possible D gene (7 bases). CDR1 and CDR2 (germline): KGHSH, LQKENI. V was trimmed by 3 bases and J by 11 bases, leaving 24 bases between them. This CDR3 comprises 16 residues. Written as DNA, the CDR3 is TGTGCCAGCTCACCCCGACAGGGAGATCTCGGAGGGGAGCAGTATTTT. Amino acids: CASSPRQGDLGGEQYF.

The sample holds one count of this clone. The chain joins TRBV28 to TRBJ2-7, with 7 bases matching TRBD2. V shed 3 bases and J 5 bases; nucleotides not matched to a gene: 22. This CDR3 is built from 19 residues. The germline V gene has CDR1 MDHEN and CDR2 SYDVKM. In DNA, the CDR3 is TGTGCCAGCAGTTTTCAACCGGGGGGAATGGGGGAGGGACGGAACGAGCAGTACTTC. Translation: CASSFQPGGMGEGRNEQYF.

The chain carries TRBV6-5 and TRBJ2-5; D is possibly TRBD2 (6 bases). The J call could be wrong; TRBJ2-7 is a better fit for the DNA end. Germline CDR1 is MNHEY and CDR2 is SVGAGI. The CDR3 contains 16 residues. The CDR3 region is CASSYGGPRRGYEQYF. CDR3 DNA sequence: TGTGCCAGCAGTTACGGGGGACCACGGCGGGGTTACGAGCAGTACTTC.

This sequence joins TRBV27 and TRBJ1-5; D not resolved. V dropped 6 bases and J dropped 0 bases, with 6 bases sitting between them. CDR1 MNHEY and CDR2 SMNVEV come from the germline V gene (reference sequence). This CDR3 has 13 amino acids. The CDR3 sequence is CASRHNSNQPQHF. CDR3 DNA sequence: TGTGCCAGCAGGCACAATAGCAATCAGCCCCAGCATTTT.

The CDR3 DNA is TGTCCGGGCCCCGGGACAAAACGCGGCAATGAGCAGTTCTTC. Translation: CPGPGTKRGNEQFF. The V gene is TRBV27, the J gene TRBJ2-1; TRBD1 might be the D (6 bases). There are 14 residues in the CDR3. CDR1 and CDR2 (germline): MNHEY, SMNVEV (reference sequence).

The CDR3 loop is CASSPPTTGVNTEAFF. The DNA for the CDR3 is TGTGCCAGCTCACCCCCTACGACAGGGGTGAACACTGAAGCTTTCTTT. The chain employs TRBV18 and TRBJ1-1; TRBD1 agrees at 8 bases. This CDR3 contains 16 residues. The V segment lost 3 bases and the J segment 0 bases; nucleotides outside the gene matches: 6. From germline, CDR1 is KGHSH and CDR2 LQKENI.

The chain recombines TRBV6-1 with TRBJ2-3, with TRBD2 matching 8 bases. The CDR3 length is 15 residues. CDR1 and CDR2 from the germline V gene are MNHNS and SASEGT. J was trimmed by 0 bases and V by 7 bases; bases with no gene match: 6. In DNA form, the CDR3 reads TGTGCCAGCAACAGGCTAGCGGGTAGCACAGATACGCAGTATTTT. This translates into CASNRLAGSTDTQYF.

This clone was observed a handful of times. V gene TRBV7-9 combines with J gene TRBJ1-3; the D gene is possibly TRBD1 (6 bases). Germline-derived CDR1 and CDR2 are SEHNR and FQNEAQ (reference sequence). This CDR3 comprises 16 residues. V shed 4 bases and J shed 0 bases, with 13 bases lying between them. The CDR3 is CASSSQQGASGNTIYF. The CDR3 DNA reads TGTGCCAGCAGCTCTCAACAGGGCGCCTCTGGAAACACCATATATTTT.

A single count supports this clone. V usage is TRBV6-8 and J usage is TRBJ2-7, with 11 bases fitting TRBD2. V lost 1 base and J lost 0; bases outside the gene matches: 14. The CDR3 runs 20 residues. The V gene's germline CDR1 is MNHGY and CDR2 SAAAGT. CDR3 amino acids: CASSYFTGTSGPIHSYEQYF. In nucleotides, the CDR3 is TGTGCCAGCAGTTACTTCACCGGGACTAGCGGCCCAATTCACTCCTACGAGCAGTACTTC.

The chain couples TRBV9 to TRBJ2-1; D remains unclear. With 3 bases removed from V and 7 bases from J, the gap between germline ends came to 8 bases. The CDR3 length is 12 residues. The germline V gene has CDR1 SGDLS and CDR2 YYNGEE. The chain's CDR3 is CASSGSLNEQFF. The CDR3 DNA follows: TGTGCCAGCAGCGGGAGTCTGAATGAGCAGTTCTTC.

This chain uses TRBV29-1 with TRBJ2-1; D is possibly TRBD1 (5 bases). Germline values: CDR1 SQVTM, CDR2 ANQGSEA. This CDR3 spans 14 amino acids. V shed 6 bases and J shed 4 bases, with 16 bases lying between them. DNA of the CDR3: TGCAGCGTCCGGAGCAGGGTGGATTACAATGAGCAGTTCTTC. Translated, it gives CSVRSRVDYNEQFF.

The chain links TRBV28 to TRBJ1-4; D not certain. This CDR3 has 15 residues. CDR1 and CDR2 (germline): MDHEN, SYDVKM. V lost 3 bases to trimming and J lost 3 bases, with 11 bases between them. CDR3 sequence (DNA): TGTGCCAGCAGTTTGAGAAGTTTGGCTAATGAAAAACTGTTTTTT. Amino acid sequence: CASSLRSLANEKLFF. The full variable domain, with the rest looked up from reference TRBV28 and TRBJ1-4, is DVKVTQSSRYLVKRTGEKVFLECVQDMDHENMFWYRQDPGLGLRLIYFSYDVKMKEKGDIPEGYSVSREKKERFSLILESASTNQTSMYLCASSLRSLANEKLFFGSGTQLSVL.

The V and J genes are TRBV18 and TRBJ1-5, with 11 bases aligning to TRBD1. There are 17 residues in the CDR3. Trimming took 5 bases from V and 5 from J; bases not matched to a gene: 11. Germline V gene sequence: CDR1 KGHSH, CDR2 LQKENI. DNA of the CDR3: TGTGCCAGCTCATCAGACACAAGGACAGGGGGCGATCAGCCCCAGCATTTT. This gives the protein CASSSDTRTGGDQPQHF.

The V call is TRBV7-2, the J call TRBJ2-7; 10 bases fit TRBD2. Germline values: CDR1 SGHTA, CDR2 FQGNSA. The CDR3 covers 14 residues. With V trimmed by 5 bases and J by 3 bases, 4 bases remained unmatched. This CDR3 reads CASSPTSGLYEQYF. CDR3 sequence (DNA): TGTGCCAGCAGCCCGACTAGCGGGCTCTACGAGCAGTACTTC.

The chain links TRBV27 to TRBJ1-6; 7 bases fit TRBD1. The CDR3 extends over 15 amino acids. Looked up from germline, CDR1 is MNHEY and CDR2 is SMNVEV (reference sequence). Trimming at V came to 2 bases and at J to 4 bases, leaving 2 bases not matched to a gene. DNA of the CDR3: TGTGCCAGCAGTTTAAACAGGGGATATAATTCACCCCTCCACTTT. Its translation is CASSLNRGYNSPLHF.

The chain has TRBV13 and TRBJ2-3; D is uncertain. Deletions cut 5 bases from V and 2 bases from J, with 14 bases between. Germline V CDR1 and CDR2: PRHDT, FYEKMQ (reference sequence). CDR3 length: 15 residues. DNA of the CDR3: TGTGCCAGCAGCCTATACCAGGCAACCACAGATACGCAGTATTTT. Translation: CASSLYQATTDTQYF.

This clone was seen once. V is TRBV2 and J is TRBJ2-1, with D perhaps matching TRBD1 (6 bases). Germline V CDR1 and CDR2: SNHLY, FYNNEI. V lost 6 bases and J 7 bases, leaving 10 bases between the germline ends. CDR3 size: 12 residues. The chain's CDR3 is CASSIDRNEQFF. The CDR3 DNA sequence: TGTGCCAGCAGCATTGACAGGAATGAGCAGTTCTTC.